A single sample is the source of the 3 T cell receptor beta chains below, sequenced in a study of blood T cell repertoires in COVID-19 (dated by TCRdb to about 2020). Receptor amplification or capture employed the immunoSEQ multiplex PCR assay. Entries here come from immuneACCESS through TCRdb and include only in-frame sequences with V and J called. Some clones fail to appear in such tables; in the studies checked, an unresolved V gene covers under half of the shortfall, and the cause of the remainder is unknown. This sample comprises fewer than 300,000 clones, around 90% of them detected only once. The biggest ten clones account for 6.3% of the sample. The specimen was peripheral blood. The receptors originated from a woman in her 50s with COVID-19, enrolled during active disease.

This sequence joins TRBV5-1 and TRBJ2-3, with TRBD2 identical over 8 bases. Trimming at V came to 1 base and at J to 4 bases, leaving 2 bases not matched to a gene. Germline V gives CDR1 SGHRS, CDR2 YFSETQ. This CDR3 is built from 14 residues. DNA of the CDR3: TGCGCCAGCAGCTTGCCGGGAGGGTCAGATACGCAGTATTTT. Protein: CASSLPGGSDTQYF.

The V and J genes are TRBV6-5 and TRBJ1-2, with D perhaps TRBD1 (6 bases). The germline V gene encodes CDR1 MNHEY and CDR2 SVGAGI. The CDR3 length is 14 residues. The ends were cut back, 4 bases at V and 6 bases at J, with 15 bases in the middle. The CDR3 spells CASSLAGAGNGYTF. CDR3 coding DNA: TGTGCCAGCAGTTTGGCGGGGGCGGGAAATGGCTACACCTTC.

This chain joins TRBV18 and TRBJ2-1, with D tentatively TRBD2 (5 bases). This CDR3 has 13 residues. Germline assignment: CDR1 KGHSH and CDR2 LQKENI. V was pared by 5 bases and J by 10 bases, with 15 bases between. DNA for the CDR3: TGTGCCAGCTCAACGTCACTAGTAAGCGAGCAGTTCTTC. It translates to CASSTSLVSEQFF.